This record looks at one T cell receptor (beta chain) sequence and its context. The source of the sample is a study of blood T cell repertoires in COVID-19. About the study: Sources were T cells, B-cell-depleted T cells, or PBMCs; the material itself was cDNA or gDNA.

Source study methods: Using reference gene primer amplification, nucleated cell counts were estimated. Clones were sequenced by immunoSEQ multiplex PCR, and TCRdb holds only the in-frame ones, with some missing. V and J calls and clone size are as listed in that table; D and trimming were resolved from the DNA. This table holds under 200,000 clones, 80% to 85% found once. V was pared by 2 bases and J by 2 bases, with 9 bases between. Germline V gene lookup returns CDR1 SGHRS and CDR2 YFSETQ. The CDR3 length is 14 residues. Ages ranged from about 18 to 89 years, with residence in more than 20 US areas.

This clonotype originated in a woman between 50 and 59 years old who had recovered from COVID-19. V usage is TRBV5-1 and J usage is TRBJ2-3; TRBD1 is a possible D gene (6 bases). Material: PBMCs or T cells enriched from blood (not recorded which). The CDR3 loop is CASSFGQITDTQYF. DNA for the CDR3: TGCGCCAGCAGCTTTGGACAGATCACAGATACGCAGTATTTT.